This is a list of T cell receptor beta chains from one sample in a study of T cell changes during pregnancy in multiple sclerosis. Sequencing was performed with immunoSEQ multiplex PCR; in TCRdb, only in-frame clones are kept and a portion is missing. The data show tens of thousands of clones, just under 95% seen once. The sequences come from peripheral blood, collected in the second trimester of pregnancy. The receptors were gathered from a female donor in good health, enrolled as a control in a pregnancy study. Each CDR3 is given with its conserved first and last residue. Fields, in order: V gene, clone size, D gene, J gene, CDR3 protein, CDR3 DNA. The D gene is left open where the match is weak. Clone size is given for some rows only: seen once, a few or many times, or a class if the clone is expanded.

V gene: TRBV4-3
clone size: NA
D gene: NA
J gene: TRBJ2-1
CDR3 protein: CASSPGGTVSSYNEQFF
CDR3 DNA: TGCGCCAGCAGTCCAGGGGGGACAGTCAGCTCCTACAATGAGCAGTTCTTC

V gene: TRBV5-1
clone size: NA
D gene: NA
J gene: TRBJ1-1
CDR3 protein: CASLGGTNTEAFF
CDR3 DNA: TGCGCCAGTCTGGGGGGGACGAACACTGAAGCTTTCTTT

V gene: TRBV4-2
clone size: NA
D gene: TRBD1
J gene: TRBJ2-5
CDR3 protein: CASSQDKGQGETQYF
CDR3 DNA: TGTGCCAGCAGCCAAGATAAGGGACAGGGAGAGACCCAGTACTTC

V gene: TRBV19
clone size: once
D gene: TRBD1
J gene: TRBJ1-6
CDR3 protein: CASSTPGTENSPLHF
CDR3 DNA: TGTGCCAGTAGTACGCCCGGGACAGAGAATTCACCCCTCCACTTT

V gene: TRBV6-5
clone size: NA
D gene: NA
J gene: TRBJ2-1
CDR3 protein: CASWRGPNEQFF
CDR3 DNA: TGTGCCAGCTGGAGAGGGCCCAATGAGCAGTTCTTC

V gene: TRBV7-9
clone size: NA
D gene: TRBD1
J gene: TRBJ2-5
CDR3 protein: CATIGQAQETQYF
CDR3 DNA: TGTGCCACAATAGGACAGGCACAAGAGACCCAGTACTTC

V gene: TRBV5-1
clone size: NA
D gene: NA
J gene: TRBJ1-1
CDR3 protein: CASSPGGGWTEAFF
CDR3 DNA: TGCGCCAGCAGCCCGGGGGGGGGATGGACTGAAGCTTTCTTT

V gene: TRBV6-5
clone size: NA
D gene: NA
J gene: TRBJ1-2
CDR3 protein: CASRKLGRYGYTF
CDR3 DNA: TGTGCCAGCAGGAAGCTTGGGCGCTATGGCTACACCTTC

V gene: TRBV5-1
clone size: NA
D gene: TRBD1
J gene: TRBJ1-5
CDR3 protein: CASSPTGDRGNQPQHF
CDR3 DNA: TGCGCCAGCAGCCCTACAGGGGACAGGGGGAATCAGCCCCAGCATTTT

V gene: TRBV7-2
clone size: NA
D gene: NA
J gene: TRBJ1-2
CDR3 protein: CASTPRAERVWYGYTF
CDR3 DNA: TGTGCCAGCACCCCCCGGGCGGAGAGGGTCTGGTATGGCTACACCTTC

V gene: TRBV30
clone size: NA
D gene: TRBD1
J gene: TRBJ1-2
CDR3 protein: CAWGQGFDYGYTF
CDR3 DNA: TGTGCCTGGGGACAGGGCTTTGACTATGGCTACACCTTC

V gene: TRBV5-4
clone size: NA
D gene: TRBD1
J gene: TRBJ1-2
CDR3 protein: CASIMDRAYGYTF
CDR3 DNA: TGTGCCAGCATCATGGACAGGGCCTATGGCTACACCTTC

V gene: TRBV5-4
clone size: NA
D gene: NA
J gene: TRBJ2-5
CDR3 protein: CASSLALARETQYF
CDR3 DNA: TGTGCCAGCAGCTTGGCCCTCGCCCGGGAGACCCAGTACTTC

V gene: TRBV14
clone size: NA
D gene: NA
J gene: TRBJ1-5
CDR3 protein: CASSQRGPNQPQHF
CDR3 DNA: TGTGCCAGCAGCCAAAGGGGCCCCAATCAGCCCCAGCATTTT

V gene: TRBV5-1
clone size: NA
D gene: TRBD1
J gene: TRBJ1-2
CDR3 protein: CASSSGQGQVYGYTF
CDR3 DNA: TGCGCCAGCAGCTCGGGACAGGGCCAAGTCTATGGCTACACCTTC

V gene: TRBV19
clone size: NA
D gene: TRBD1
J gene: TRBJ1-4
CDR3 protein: CASSARTGGGEKLFF
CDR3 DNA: TGTGCCAGTAGTGCTCGGACAGGGGGAGGTGAAAAACTGTTTTTT

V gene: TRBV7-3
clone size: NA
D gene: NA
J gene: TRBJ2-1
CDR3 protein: CASSLVQGTYNEQFF
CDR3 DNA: TGTGCCAGCAGCTTGGTACAGGGTACCTACAATGAGCAGTTCTTC

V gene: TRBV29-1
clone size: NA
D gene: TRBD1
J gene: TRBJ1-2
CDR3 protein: CSVEGLTGTGILRNYGYTF
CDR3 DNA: TGCAGCGTTGAAGGATTAACCGGGACAGGGATTCTTCGTAACTATGGCTACACCTTC

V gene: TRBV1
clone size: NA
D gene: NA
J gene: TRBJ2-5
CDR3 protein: CTSRGTKETQYF
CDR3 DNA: TGCACCAGCAGGGGGACTAAAGAGACCCAGTACTTC

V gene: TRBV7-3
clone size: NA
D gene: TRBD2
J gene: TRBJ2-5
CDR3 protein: CASSLGGTRQETQYF
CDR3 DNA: TGTGCCAGCAGCTTAGGTGGGACTAGACAAGAGACCCAGTACTTC

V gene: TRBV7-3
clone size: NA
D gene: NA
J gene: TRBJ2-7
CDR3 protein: CASSHGTYDEQYF
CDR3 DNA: TGTGCCAGCAGCCACGGGACTTATGACGAGCAGTACTTC

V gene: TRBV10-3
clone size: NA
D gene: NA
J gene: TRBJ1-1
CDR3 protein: CAISESTGYTEAFF
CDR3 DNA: TGTGCCATCAGTGAGTCGACAGGCTACACTGAAGCTTTCTTT

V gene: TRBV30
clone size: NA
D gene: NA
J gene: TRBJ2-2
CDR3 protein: CAWTMDRNTGELFF
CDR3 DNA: TGTGCCTGGACAATGGACAGGAACACCGGGGAGCTGTTTTTT

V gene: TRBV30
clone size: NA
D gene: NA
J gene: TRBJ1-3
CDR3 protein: CAWSVLGSSGNTIYF
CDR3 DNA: TGTGCCTGGAGTGTACTCGGGAGCTCTGGAAACACCATATATTTT

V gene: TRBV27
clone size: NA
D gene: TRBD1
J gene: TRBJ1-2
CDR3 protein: CASRNLGTGDYWNGYTF
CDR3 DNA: TGTGCCAGCAGAAACCTCGGGACAGGGGATTATTGGAATGGCTACACCTTC

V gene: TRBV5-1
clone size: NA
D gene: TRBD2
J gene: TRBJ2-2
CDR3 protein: CASSLAGKNTGELFF
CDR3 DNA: TGCGCCAGCAGCTTAGCGGGGAAGAACACCGGGGAGCTGTTTTTT

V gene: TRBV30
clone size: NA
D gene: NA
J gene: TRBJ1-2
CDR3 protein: CAFKQGSNYGYTF
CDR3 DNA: TGTGCCTTTAAACAGGGATCTAACTATGGCTACACCTTC

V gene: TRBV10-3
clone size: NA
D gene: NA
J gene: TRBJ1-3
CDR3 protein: CATDPGDTAYF
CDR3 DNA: TGTGCCACCGACCCCGGGGACACGGCCTATTTT

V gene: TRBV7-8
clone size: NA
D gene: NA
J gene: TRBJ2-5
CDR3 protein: CASSLLGLQDQETQYF
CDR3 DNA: TGTGCCAGCAGTCTCTTGGGGCTGCAGGACCAAGAGACCCAGTACTTC

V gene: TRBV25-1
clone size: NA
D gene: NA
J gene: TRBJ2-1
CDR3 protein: CASTSLETYNEQFF
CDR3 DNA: TGTGCCAGCACCAGCCTAGAGACCTACAATGAGCAGTTCTTC

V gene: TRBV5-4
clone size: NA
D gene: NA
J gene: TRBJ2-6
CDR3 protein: CASSTGYSGANVLTF
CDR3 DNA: TGTGCCAGCAGTACGGGTTACTCTGGGGCCAACGTCCTGACTTTC

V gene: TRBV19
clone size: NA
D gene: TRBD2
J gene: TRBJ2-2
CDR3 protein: CASSILSGGGELFF
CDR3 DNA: TGTGCCAGTAGTATATTAAGCGGGGGCGGGGAGCTGTTTTTT

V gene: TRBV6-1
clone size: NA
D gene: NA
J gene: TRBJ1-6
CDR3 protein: CASSPPHTGSPLHF
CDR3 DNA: TGTGCCAGCAGTCCTCCACATACGGGTTCACCCCTCCACTTT

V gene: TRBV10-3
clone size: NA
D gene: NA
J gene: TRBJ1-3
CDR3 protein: CAISNSRNTIYF
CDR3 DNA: TGTGCCATCAGTAACAGTCGAAACACCATATATTTT

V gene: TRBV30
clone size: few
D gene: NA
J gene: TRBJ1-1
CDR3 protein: CAWSHRYPLMAFF
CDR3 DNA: TGTGCCTGGAGTCACAGGTATCCCCTGATGGCTTTCTTT

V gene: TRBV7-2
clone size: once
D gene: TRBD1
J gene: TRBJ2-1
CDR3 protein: CASSLGTEYNEQFF
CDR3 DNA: TGTGCCAGCAGCTTGGGGACAGAGTACAATGAGCAGTTCTTC

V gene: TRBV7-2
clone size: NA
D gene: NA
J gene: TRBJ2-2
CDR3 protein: CASSSDSQDGELFF
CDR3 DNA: TGTGCCAGCAGTTCAGACAGCCAGGACGGGGAGCTGTTTTTT

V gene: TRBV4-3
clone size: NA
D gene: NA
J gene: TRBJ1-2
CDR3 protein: CASSQNDRTYGYTF
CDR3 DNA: TGCGCCAGCAGCCAAAATGACAGGACCTATGGCTACACCTTC

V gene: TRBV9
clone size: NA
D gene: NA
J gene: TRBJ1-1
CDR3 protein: CASSQMNTEAFF
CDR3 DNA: TGTGCCAGCAGTCAAATGAACACTGAAGCTTTCTTT

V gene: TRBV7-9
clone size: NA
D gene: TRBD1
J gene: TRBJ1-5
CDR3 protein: CASSLGTGGALDNQPQHF
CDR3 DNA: TGTGCCAGCAGCTTAGGAACAGGGGGCGCCTTGGACAATCAGCCCCAGCATTTT

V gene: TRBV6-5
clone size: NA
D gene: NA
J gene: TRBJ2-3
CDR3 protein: CASSRGAGTDTQYF
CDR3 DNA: TGTGCCAGCAGCCGGGGGGCCGGGACAGATACGCAGTATTTT

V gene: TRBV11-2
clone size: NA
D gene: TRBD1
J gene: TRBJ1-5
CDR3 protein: CASSMTGGNQPQHF
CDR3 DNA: TGTGCCAGCAGCATGACAGGGGGCAATCAGCCCCAGCATTTT